These T cell receptor beta chains were read from a single sample in a study of T cell changes during pregnancy in multiple sclerosis. Method: immunoSEQ multiplex PCR; TCRdb's copy keeps in-frame clones and lacks some. The sample contains 90,000 to 100,000 clones, around 93% of which appear only once. The sequencing here drew on peripheral blood, taken in the third trimester of pregnancy. The receptors shown here come from a female donor with multiple sclerosis, enrolled in a pregnancy study. Both conserved end residues are part of each CDR3.

>TRBJ2-1|TRBV7-8
CASGRLAAYNEQFF
>TRBJ2-7|TRBV10-2
CASSASSGEQYF
>TRBJ1-4|TRBV7-6
CASSAGLTNEKLFF
>TRBJ1-5|TRBV28
CASIPGGSNQPQHF
>TRBJ2-7|TRBV19
CASKDWRGGYEQYF
>TRBJ1-3|TRBV7-8
CASRQADRLSGNTIYF
>TRBJ2-7|TRBV2
CASSDYRSYEQYF
>TRBJ1-1|TRBV7-9
CASSSPSGDTEAFF
>TRBJ2-7|TRBV7-8
CASSPNPGQAYEQYF
>TRBJ2-1|TRBV5-4
CASSHALAGNNEQFF
>TRBJ2-1|TRBV2
CASSEMGDNEQFF